This entry is about one TCR beta chain. It has no known antigen specificity. No per-base quality is available; no much larger clone lies one base away. TCRbeta CDR3 regions were amplified from genomic DNA using the immunoSEQ Assay, a bias-controlled multiplex PCR. In the original analysis: Nucleated cell counts per sample were estimated from amplification of reference gene primers within the assay. To quantify the absolute abundance of each unique TCRbeta CDR3 rearrangement, sequence reads were collapsed and filtered. For each sample, productive Simpson clonality was calculated as the square root of Simpson's diversity index across productive rearrangements. TCRdb mirrors the immuneACCESS table, restricted to in-frame sequences. Some clones are absent from its copies; in checked studies, under half trace to an unresolved V gene, and the reason for the others is unknown. The V and J calls and the clone size are those of that table, but D and trimming were determined from the DNA. The sample table shows roughly 50,000 clones, and 80% to 90% are seen once. The ten top clones hold around 20% of the sample.

Whole blood was collected in K2EDTA tubes by collaborating institutions according to the institutions' own protocols. For TCRbeta analysis, collaborators shipped samples as frozen whole blood, isolated PBMCs, or DNA extracted from either of those sample types. The sample belongs to a study of blood T cell repertoires in COVID-19 (TCRdb year 2020). With respect to the entire study: The collaborator samples originated in the United States, Italy and Spain and spanned the acute and convalescent phases of COVID-19. The material from the prospective study consisted of cDNA or gDNA derived from T cells, B-cell-depleted T cells, or PBMCs. The dataset comprised deeply sampled blood TCRbeta repertoires from subjects exposed to, actively infected with, or recovered from COVID-19. The repertoires were released in a freely available public database meant as a resource for research on the immune response to SARS-CoV-2. Samples were obtained from the ongoing ImmuneRACE study (first 160 participants) and from about 1,300 subjects provided by 6 global collaborators. The sample metadata nearly always contained a de-identified subject ID, COVID-19 status, age in years and sex. Where available, HLA class I and class II types were taken from metadata supplied by the sample provider and were not determined by assay-based typing.

The full study reports these points: The quantity of clinical and demographic metadata differed by source and by participant and was supplied without curation.

V is reduced by 3 bases and J by 0 bases, leaving a spacing of 9 bases between them. CDR1 and CDR2 are drawn from the germline V gene (reference sequence): LNHDA, SQIVND. Spanning cysteine to phenylalanine, the CDR3 consists of 14 amino acids. The kept DNA is CDR3 alone, 42 bases in frame from the first base. Here the chain combines TRBV19 and TRBJ2-7; no D segment can be confidently identified. The source is a human donor in a cohort sampled during active COVID-19. What was sequenced was peripheral blood. CDR3 loop: CASSISDNSYEQYF. The DNA sequence is given as TGTGCCAGTAGTATCTCAGATAACTCCTACGAGCAGTACTTC.